This T cell receptor (beta chain) stems from a study of somatic mutations in cytotoxic T cells in rheumatoid arthritis (dated by TCRdb to the late 2010s). Background for the entire study: Patient peripheral blood (around 30 ml EDTA) was drawn right after diagnosis and before any treatment started. Some V beta antibody-stained T-cell populations were flow-sorted on a FACSAria II or Sony SH800 at nearly 100% purity, and sorted V beta1+ cells also underwent TCRB sequencing. To characterize clonality, the study used TCRB deep sequencing while asking whether somatic mutations are carried by expanded CD8+ T-cell clones in newly diagnosed, untreated rheumatoid arthritis. For approximately 63 rheumatoid arthritis patients and 20 healthy controls, TCRB deep sequencing was carried out. The median ages of the patient and control groups were essentially identical.

The immunoSEQ assay was applied to genomic DNA for TCRB CDR3 sequencing. The paper's processing steps were these. Patient CD8+ clones larger than 1% were compared against published virus-specific TCRB sequences, and only a few matched. Analyses were restricted to productive TCRB rearrangements. Defining a clone by its unique TCRB CDR3 sequence, the study calculated clonality as a productive clonality index derived from Shannon entropy. Repertoire overlap for a pair of samples was computed from each clone's template counts relative to total templates per sample. Flow cytometry-measured V-gene usage correlated with V-gene usage from TCRB sequencing, with a Spearman r of roughly 0.56. TCRdb obtained this table from immuneACCESS and retained in-frame rearrangements with V and J assigned. These tables miss some clones; where compared with another copy, unresolved V genes account for less than half of the shortfall, and the remainder is unexplained. V, J and clone size derive from that table, while D and trimming were established from the DNA sequence. The sample records around 15,000 clones, around 78% of which are singletons. Of the sample, 7.4% falls within the top ten clones.

Paper-wide results and their limitations: CD8+ T-cell clonality in rheumatoid arthritis patients was not significantly different from that in age-matched healthy controls. The antigen targets of the expanded CD8+ clones were unknown, and absence from virus-specific databases did not rule out viral specificity. In patients, CD8+ clonality rose with age (Spearman r=0.49), which was not the case in healthy controls. No adjustment for multiple comparisons was made for the slight TRBV07 underrepresentation in patients. The largest CD8+ clone made up more than 20% of CD8+ cells in 8 of 65 patients, and blood and synovial fluid shared several identical CD8+ TCRB sequences.

V is pared back by 6 bases and J by 8 bases, with 19 bases lying between the germline termini. The germline V gene yields MNHEY for CDR1 and SVGAGI for CDR2. Measured from the cysteine to the phenylalanine, the CDR3 is 15 residues long. The entry retains the CDR3 DNA only, 45 bases that are in frame from base 1. On an AutoMACS, CD4+ and CD8+ cells were isolated via positive magnetic bead selection, and their purity was verified by flow cytometry. A TCR V beta antibody panel was used in flow cytometry to screen first for clonal expansions, which were then characterized by TCRB deep sequencing of sorted CD8+ fractions. Peripheral blood mononuclear cells were isolated by Ficoll-Paque PLUS density gradient separation. Nucleospin Tissue or Tissue XS kits were used to extract DNA from CD4-enriched, CD8-enriched or PBMC samples, and a Qubit 2.0 fluorometer was used for quantification. Turning to this clone: Its antigen target is currently unknown. No base-level quality is on record; no much larger clone is a single base apart.

This TCR derives from an adult with rheumatoid arthritis. Sequencing used CD8+ T cells sorted from blood. Here the chain combines TRBV6-5 and TRBJ1-4; TRBD1 is a possible D gene, resting on 5 matching bases. The CDR3 in this case is CASSSLGGAGEKLFF. The nucleotide sequence is given as TGTGCCAGCAGCTCACTGGGAGGGGCAGGAGAAAAACTGTTTTTT.